A selection of T cell receptor beta chains follows, all from one sample in a study of patients and donors after allogeneic stem cell transplantation. TCRdb ran MiXCR on the RT-PCR reads and lists one entry per CDR3 protein. This table holds 900,000 to 1,000,000 distinct CDR3 sequences, under 20% found once. The sequenced material came from blood, either unsorted or a sorted T cell fraction (not recorded which). Receptors were obtained from a human donor who was either an allogeneic HSCT recipient or a stem cell or donor lymphocyte infusion donor (not recorded which). It is not recorded whose cells these are; they may come from a transplant donor. The CDR3 runs from the conserved cysteine through the conserved F or W. D genes are given only for firm matches. Size tells how often a clone was seen (once, few, many) or the class of an expanded clone, and some rows leave it out.

V,size,D,J,CDR3,DNA
TRBV6-5,few,NA,TRBJ2-7,CASQSGSYEQYF,TGTGCCAGCCAGTCAGGGAGCTACGAGCAGTACTTC
TRBV13,NA,NA,TRBJ1-5,CVSSLGGSNQPQHF,TGTGTCAGCAGCTTAGGAGGTAGCAATCAGCCCCAGCATTTT
TRBV2,few,NA,TRBJ2-7,CASSELASSYEQYF,TGTGCCAGCAGTGAACTAGCTAGCTCCTACGAGCAGTACTTC
TRBV12-3/TRBV12-4,few,NA,TRBJ2-6,CASSFNYRTGRGANVLTF,TGTGCCAGCAGTTTCAACTATAGAACAGGGCGAGGGGCCAACGTCCTGACTTTC
TRBV4-3,few,NA,TRBJ2-7,CASSQWLTSQGQYF,TGCGCCAGCAGCCAATGGTTAACTAGCCAAGGGCAGTACTTC
TRBV25-1,NA,TRBD1,TRBJ2-1,CASSKPGTGTNEQFF,TGTGCCAGCAGTAAACCCGGGACAGGGACCAATGAGCAGTTCTTC
TRBV11-3,NA,NA,TRBJ2-5,CASSLESRPQETQYF,TGTGCCAGCAGCTTAGAGTCACGACCGCAAGAGACCCAGTACTTC
TRBV5-1,NA,NA,TRBJ1-2,CASSPSGAGNSYGYTF,TGCGCCAGCAGCCCTTCCGGGGCAGGGAATAGCTATGGCTACACCTTC
TRBV28,few,TRBD2,TRBJ2-2,CASSPPMGRADTGELFF,TGTGCCAGCAGTCCCCCAATGGGGAGGGCGGACACCGGGGAGCTGTTTTTT
TRBV20-1,few,NA,TRBJ1-3,CSASRFGGIGNTIYF,TGCAGTGCTAGTCGTTTCGGGGGAATTGGAAACACCATATATTTT
TRBV7-2,NA,NA,TRBJ2-2,CASSHAGAANTGELFF,TGTGCCAGCAGCCACGCGGGGGCAGCGAACACCGGGGAGCTGTTTTTT